A selection of T cell receptor beta chains follows, all from one sample in a study of blood T cell repertoires in COVID-19. Sequenced by immunoSEQ multiplex PCR; TCRdb stores in-frame clones only, minus some. The sample shows about 170,000 clones, approximately 86% of them seen only once. Material: peripheral blood. These receptors came from a woman older than 75 with COVID-19, enrolled during active disease. Each CDR3 is given with its conserved first and last residue. Each record gives: V gene, J gene, CDR3 length, CDR3 protein.

v_gene: TRBV6-1
j_gene: TRBJ2-7
len: 16
CDR3aa: CASSGGLAESSYEQYF

v_gene: TRBV5-1
j_gene: TRBJ1-2
len: 13
CDR3aa: CASSLGAYYGYTF

v_gene: TRBV11-1
j_gene: TRBJ2-7
len: 14
CDR3aa: CASSLARGPYEQYF

v_gene: TRBV19
j_gene: TRBJ1-3
len: 15
CDR3aa: CASTETGGSGNTIYF

v_gene: TRBV5-1
j_gene: TRBJ2-3
len: 13
CDR3aa: CASSLVGADTQYF

v_gene: TRBV11-2
j_gene: TRBJ1-1
len: 15
CDR3aa: CASSLIGGLGTEAFF

v_gene: TRBV15
j_gene: TRBJ1-6
len: 15
CDR3aa: CATSANQASNSPLHF

v_gene: TRBV9
j_gene: TRBJ1-4
len: 14
CDR3aa: CASSVGRGNEKLFF

v_gene: TRBV7-2
j_gene: TRBJ1-1
len: 13
CDR3aa: CASSLAGQYEAFF

v_gene: TRBV2
j_gene: TRBJ2-2
len: 15
CDR3aa: CASKPGQGFTGELFF

v_gene: TRBV27
j_gene: TRBJ1-1
len: 14
CDR3aa: CASRITERNTEAFF

v_gene: TRBV10-2
j_gene: TRBJ2-1
len: 14
CDR3aa: CASSALAGTSEQFF

v_gene: TRBV3-1/TRBV3-2
j_gene: TRBJ2-2
len: 17
CDR3aa: CASSALRGSLRTGELFF

v_gene: TRBV12-3/TRBV12-4
j_gene: TRBJ2-1
len: 13
CDR3aa: CASSLREGHEQFF

v_gene: TRBV20-1
j_gene: TRBJ2-1
len: 15
CDR3aa: CSASRSSGSHNEQFF

v_gene: TRBV3-1/TRBV3-2
j_gene: TRBJ1-1
len: 11
CDR3aa: CASIYEAEAFF

v_gene: TRBV12-3/TRBV12-4
j_gene: TRBJ1-4
len: 13
CDR3aa: CASRSGIGEKLFF

v_gene: TRBV6-5
j_gene: TRBJ1-3
len: 15
CDR3aa: CASSLGQFSGNTIYF

v_gene: TRBV6-5
j_gene: TRBJ1-2
len: 14
CDR3aa: CASSLRDRDYGYTF

v_gene: TRBV18
j_gene: TRBJ1-5
len: 15
CDR3aa: CASSPAFGQNQPQHF

v_gene: TRBV20-1
j_gene: TRBJ1-2
len: 13
CDR3aa: CSASRGGGNGYTF

v_gene: TRBV20-1
j_gene: TRBJ1-3
len: 10
CDR3aa: CSGRGNTIYF

v_gene: TRBV18
j_gene: TRBJ1-4
len: 14
CDR3aa: CASSKTVSNEKLFF

v_gene: TRBV10-3
j_gene: TRBJ1-2
len: 14
CDR3aa: CAISELAANYGYTF

v_gene: TRBV6-6
j_gene: TRBJ2-5
len: 14
CDR3aa: CASSPRQGKETQYF

v_gene: TRBV19
j_gene: TRBJ2-1
len: 13
CDR3aa: CASSGDRYNEQFF

v_gene: TRBV7-3
j_gene: TRBJ2-1
len: 16
CDR3aa: CASSPGGTGAYNEQFF

v_gene: TRBV7-3
j_gene: TRBJ2-7
len: 13
CDR3aa: CASSKGLTYEQYF

v_gene: TRBV6-5
j_gene: TRBJ1-1
len: 15
CDR3aa: CASREGQIMNTEAFF

v_gene: TRBV25-1
j_gene: TRBJ1-1
len: 15
CDR3aa: CASSGSRGECTEAFF